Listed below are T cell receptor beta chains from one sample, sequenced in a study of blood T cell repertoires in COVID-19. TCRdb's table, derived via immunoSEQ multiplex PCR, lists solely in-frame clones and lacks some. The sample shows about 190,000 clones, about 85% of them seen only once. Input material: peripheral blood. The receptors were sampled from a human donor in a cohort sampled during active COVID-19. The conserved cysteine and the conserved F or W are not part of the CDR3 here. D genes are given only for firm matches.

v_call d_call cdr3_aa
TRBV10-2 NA ASSLDRLNTEAF
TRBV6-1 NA ASSELRATNEKLF
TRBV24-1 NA ATSEPLGTKSSGELF
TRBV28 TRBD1 ASRGGQVNTEAF
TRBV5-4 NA ASSPRGEEAF
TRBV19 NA ASIPAGPNTEAF
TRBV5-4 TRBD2 ASSLEGGGRIKTQY
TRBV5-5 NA ASSLGALNTEAF
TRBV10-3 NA AIRGNERATGELF
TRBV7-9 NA ASSLIVGSLTNEQF
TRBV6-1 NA ASSELWPGSSYNEQF
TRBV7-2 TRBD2 ASSLAGGPYNEQF
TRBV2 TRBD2 ATTSGSGYNEQF
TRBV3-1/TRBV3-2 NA ASSRLRAGELF
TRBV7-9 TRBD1 ASSLDRGLETQY
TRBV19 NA ASKETYYGYT
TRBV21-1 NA ASSKINRVLYGSNEKLF
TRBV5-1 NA ASSGNRAPGTDTQY
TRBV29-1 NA SVEGNSWPEQF
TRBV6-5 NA ASSHHRDEQF
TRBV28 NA ASSRHNAPSSGYT
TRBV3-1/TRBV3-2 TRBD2 ASSQELGGRGNEQY
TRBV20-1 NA SASRQGGTEAF
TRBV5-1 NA ASSSRLQNTKLF
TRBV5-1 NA ASSLHRQDSGSPLH
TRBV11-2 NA ASSLNRAGLETQY
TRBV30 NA AWSGSTSLATGELF
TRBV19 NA ASREDNTNTEAF
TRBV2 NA ASSEVTFPPYEQY
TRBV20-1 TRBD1 SASGQGDQPQH
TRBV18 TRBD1 ASSPPGQTTMQY
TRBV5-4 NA ASSAEKRGLRQPQH
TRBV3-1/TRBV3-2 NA ASSQVWGGLAKNIQY
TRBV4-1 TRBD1 ASSHYRGAVVAEAF
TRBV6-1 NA ASSEGPREVQY
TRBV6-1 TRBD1 ASSKGQEASYNSPLH
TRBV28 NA ASKGQLASGANVLT
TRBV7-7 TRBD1 ASSWTGGAVETQY
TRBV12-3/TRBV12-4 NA ASSLQGNTEAF
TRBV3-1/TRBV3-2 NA ASSQVLGNEQF
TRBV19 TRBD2 ASSKPTSGRGYEQY